One sample yielded the 22 T cell receptor beta chains listed below, sequenced in a study of Ad26.COV2.S vaccination and SARS-CoV-2 variants. As for treatment: about 20 received Ad26.COV2.S at low or high dose, single or two shots; 5 received placebo; per-sample allocation not given. Repertoires come from day 63 after the first vaccine or placebo injection. The method was immunoSEQ multiplex PCR; TCRdb's version includes in-frame clones alone and lacks a portion of them. Of about 350,000 clones detected, roughly 90% appear once; the ten largest clones hold around 6.4%. The input for sequencing was peripheral blood, taken in a trial of Ad26.COV2.S vaccine versus placebo. The receptor set was obtained from a person aged 18-60 years who received the Ad26.COV2.S COVID-19 vaccine or a placebo.

This clone was observed once. V is TRBV28 and J is TRBJ2-1; D possibly matches TRBD1 or TRBD2 (6 bases each). The CDR3 is 12 amino acids. Trimming took 11 bases from V and 4 from J, leaving 12 bases between them. Germline V lookup: CDR1 MDHEN, CDR2 SYDVKM. CDR3 coding DNA: TGTGCCGGAGGGGGAGGTTACAATGAGCAGTTCTTC. Its protein is CAGGGGYNEQFF.

The chain couples TRBV11-2 to TRBJ1-2; D remains ambiguous. Germline CDR1 is SGHAT and CDR2 is FQNNGV. V lost 1 base and J lost 0, with 6 bases in between. The CDR3 sequence is 14 residues long. The CDR3 reads CASSLGGANYGYTF. The CDR3 bases are TGTGCCAGCAGCTTAGGGGGAGCTAACTATGGCTACACCTTC. The whole variable domain, filled in from reference TRBV11-2 and TRBJ1-2, reads EAGVAQSPRYKIIEKRQSVAFWCNPISGHATLYWYQQILGQGPKLLIQFQNNGVVDDSQLPKDRFSAERLKGVDSTLKIQPAKLEDSAVYLCASSLGGANYGYTFGSGTRLTVV.

The gene calls are TRBV27 and TRBJ1-1; no clear D gene. The CDR3 spans 13 residues. Germline CDR1 reads MNHEY; CDR2 reads SMNVEV (reference sequence). Trimming took off 6 bases at V and 1 base at J, with 9 bases between the two ends. The CDR3 nucleotides are TGTGCCAGCAGAAACTCCGGGAACACTGAAGCTTTCTTT. The encoded protein is CASRNSGNTEAFF.

This chain links TRBV19 with TRBJ1-1; 7 bases are shared with TRBD1. The CDR3 extends over 14 amino acids. Germline V gene lookup returns CDR1 LNHDA and CDR2 SQIVND (reference sequence). The V gene end was trimmed by 10 bases and the J gene end by 5 bases; junction bases not matched to a gene: 13. CDR3 sequence: CATNPTGSRTEAFF. The CDR3 region has the DNA TGTGCCACCAACCCGACAGGGAGTCGGACTGAAGCTTTCTTT. Combining the CDR3 with reference TRBV19 and TRBJ1-1 gives the whole variable domain DGGITQSPKYLFRKEGQNVTLSCEQNLNHDAMYWYRQDPGQGLRLIYYSQIVNDFQKGDIAEGYSVSREKKESFPLTVTSAQKNPTAFYLCATNPTGSRTEAFFGQGTRLTVV.

This chain uses TRBV28 with TRBJ2-3; TRBD2 matches at 14 bases. V trimming: 3 bases; J trimming: 6 bases; junction bases outside the gene matches: 11. The CDR3 is made up of 18 amino acids. Germline V CDR1 and CDR2: MDHEN, SYDVKM. The CDR3 DNA is TGTGCCAGCAGTTTGGGACTAGCGGGAGTGGTACGTGAGGATACGCAGTATTTT. This sequence encodes CASSLGLAGVVREDTQYF.

CDR3 DNA sequence: TGTGCCAGCAGCTTTTTCTCAGAAGGCTACACCTTC. Its translation is CASSFFSEGYTF. This chain joins TRBV11-1 and TRBJ1-2; D unresolved. The CDR3 contains 12 residues. V lost 3 bases and J 8 bases, leaving 10 bases between the germline ends. Germline V gene data show CDR1 as SGHAT and CDR2 as FQDESV (reference sequence). Full variable domain (missing parts from reference TRBV11-1 and TRBJ1-2): EAEVAQSPRYKITEKSQAVAFWCDPISGHATLYWYRQILGQGPELLVQFQDESVVDDSQLPKDRFSAERLKGVDSTLKIQPAELGDSAMYLCASSFFSEGYTFGSGTRLTVV.

The chain employs TRBV13 and TRBJ1-1, with 7 bases fitting TRBD1. The V segment lost 5 bases and the J segment 7 bases; nucleotides outside the gene matches: 7. The germline gives CDR1 PRHDT, CDR2 FYEKMQ (reference sequence). This CDR3 spans 13 amino acids. The CDR3 loop reads CASSTMTGSEAFF. As DNA, the CDR3 is TGTGCCAGCAGCACCATGACAGGGAGTGAAGCTTTCTTT.

V usage is TRBV7-2 and J usage is TRBJ2-2; 13 bases agree with TRBD2. With V trimmed by 4 bases and J by 7 bases, 9 bases remained unmatched. Germline CDR1 reads SGHTA; CDR2 reads FQGNSA. CDR3 size: 17 residues. The CDR3 region is CASSSAGTSGVVGELFF. The CDR3 region has the DNA TGTGCCAGCAGCTCGGCCGGGACTAGCGGGGTGGTCGGGGAGCTGTTTTTT.

In the case of this clone: The conserved phenylalanine or tryptophan is not found at the CDR3 terminus, so this likely reflects a read error. It is unclear where the CDR3 begins or ends on the DNA, so no DNA is shown, and the CDR3 is as TCRdb lists it. The chain employs TRBV28 and TRBJ1-2. The CDR3 adds up to 14 amino acids, both ends counted. The germline V gene has CDR1 MDHEN and CDR2 SYDVKM. The CDR3 spells CASSDQGLLPPLLI.

The chain combines TRBV5-6 with TRBJ1-2, with 7 bases that match TRBD1. The germline CDR1 and CDR2 sequences are SGHDT and YYEEEE. With 3 bases clipped from V and 5 bases from J, the junction kept 10 bases outside the gene matches. The CDR3 is 15 amino acids. Here the CDR3 DNA reads TGTGCCAGCAGCTCGGCTCAATCAGGGGGGTATGGCTACACCTTC. This encodes CASSSAQSGGYGYTF.

This rearrangement joins TRBV30 to TRBJ1-5; tentative D call: TRBD1 (6 bases). The CDR3 has 15 amino acids. Trimming pared 3 bases from V and 9 bases from J, leaving 21 bases between. CDR1 is GTSNPN, CDR2 SVGIG, per germline (reference sequence). CDR3 sequence reads: CAWREPGALLRPQHF. CDR3 nucleotides: TGTGCCTGGAGGGAACCAGGGGCCCTCCTCCGGCCCCAGCATTTT.

This clone was observed a single time. The V call is TRBV9, the J call TRBJ2-1, with a tentative D call TRBD1 (6 bases). From germline, CDR1 is SGDLS and CDR2 YYNGEE. Deletions cut 2 bases from V and 0 bases from J, with 15 bases between. The length of the CDR3 is 17 residues. The DNA of the CDR3 is TGTGCCAGCAGCGTTACGAACAGGGATAGCTCCTACAATGAGCAGTTCTTC. This encodes CASSVTNRDSSYNEQFF.

The rearrangement joins TRBV4-1 to TRBJ1-1; maybe TRBD1 (5 bases). The germline V and J ends were trimmed by 1 base and 1 base, with 16 bases remaining between them. The germline gives CDR1 MGHRA, CDR2 YSYEKL. The CDR3 has 17 residues. CDR3 nucleotide sequence: TGCGCCAGCAGCCAAGGCAGAGGTGCAGGGAGGAACACTGAAGCTTTCTTT. Residues: CASSQGRGAGRNTEAFF.

The chain has TRBV9 and TRBJ2-7; 11 nucleotides match TRBD2. Trimming took 2 bases from V and 2 from J; bases not matched to a gene: 12. Looked up from germline, CDR1 is SGDLS and CDR2 is YYNGEE. This CDR3 is 18 amino acids long. In DNA, the CDR3 is TGTGCCAGCAGCGTCACTAGCGGGAGTGCGACAGACGCCTACGAGCAGTACTTC. This sequence encodes CASSVTSGSATDAYEQYF.

The chain links TRBV7-3 to TRBJ1-1, with D hard to call. V lost 2 bases, J lost 0 bases, and 10 bases lay in between. CDR1 SGHTA and CDR2 FQGTGA come from the germline V gene. The CDR3 has 15 residues. CDR3 nucleotides: TGTGCCAGCAGCTTATCCCCGAGCATGAACACTGAAGCTTTCTTT. Its translation: CASSLSPSMNTEAFF.

This clone was seen a handful of times. Relative to the germline gene, one junction end is altered; a read error may explain this. J is TRBJ1-5 and V is TRBV7-9, with D maybe TRBD1 (5 bases). Germline values: CDR1 SEHNR, CDR2 FQNEAQ (reference sequence). The CDR3 is 15 amino acids. CDR3 DNA: TGTGCCAGCAGTTTAGGACACAATAGCAATCAGCCCCAGCATTTT. It specifies CASSLGHNSNQPQHF.

This chain joins TRBV3-1 (or the pseudogene TRBV3-2) and TRBJ2-2; tentative D call: TRBD2 (6 bases). Germline V gives CDR1 LGHDT, CDR2 YNNKEL (reference sequence). V dropped 0 bases and J dropped 7 bases, with 15 bases sitting between them. CDR3 length: 16 residues. The DNA for the CDR3 is TGTGCCAGCAGCCAAGAAGGTATAGGACTATTCGGGGAGCTGTTTTTT. It encodes CASSQEGIGLFGELFF.

This chain uses TRBV19 with TRBJ1-4, with TRBD1 matching 9 bases. V was pared by 6 bases and J by 0 bases, with 5 bases of the junction left unmatched. The CDR3 has 16 residues. Germline assignment: CDR1 LNHDA and CDR2 SQIVND (reference sequence). The CDR3 sequence: CASRDRGRSTNEKLFF. Here the CDR3 DNA reads TGTGCCAGTAGGGACAGGGGCCGATCAACTAATGAAAAACTGTTTTTT. The full variable domain, in which reference TRBV19 and TRBJ1-4 provide the parts outside the CDR3, is DGGITQSPKYLFRKEGQNVTLSCEQNLNHDAMYWYRQDPGQGLRLIYYSQIVNDFQKGDIAEGYSVSREKKESFPLTVTSAQKNPTAFYLCASRDRGRSTNEKLFFGSGTQLSVL.

The chain couples TRBV14 to TRBJ2-2; D is uncertain. Germline V gene data show CDR1 as SGHDN and CDR2 as FVKESK. The CDR3 is 14 residues long. The germline V and J ends were trimmed by 1 base and 1 base, with 4 bases remaining between them. The CDR3 nucleotides are TGTGCCAGCAGCCAAGTCAGGAACACCGGGGAGCTGTTTTTT. Translated, it gives CASSQVRNTGELFF.

This clone was found once. The V call is TRBV25-1, the J call TRBJ2-3; 8 bases are shared with TRBD1. J gave up 1 base and V 6 bases, and 3 bases lay outside the gene matches. Germline V gene sequence: CDR1 MGHDK, CDR2 SYGVNS. This CDR3 is 14 amino acids long. The CDR3 is CASRPGQGTDTQYF. The CDR3 nucleotides are TGTGCCAGCAGACCGGGACAGGGCACAGATACGCAGTATTTT.

The chain couples TRBV7-9 to TRBJ2-7; maybe TRBD1 (6 bases). Germline V gene lookup returns CDR1 SEHNR and CDR2 FQNEAQ (reference sequence). CDR3 length: 17 residues. V was shortened by 5 bases and J by 1 base, with 21 bases between the two germline ends. As DNA, the CDR3 is TGTGCCAGCAGCCCGATTCAGTCCAGGCAGGGGTCCTACGAGCAGTACTTC. Protein product: CASSPIQSRQGSYEQYF.

The gene calls are TRBV9 and TRBJ2-1; 8 nucleotides align to TRBD1. Germline V gene data show CDR1 as SGDLS and CDR2 as YYNGEE. The CDR3 is made up of 16 amino acids. With 3 bases clipped from V and 3 bases from J, the junction kept 8 bases outside the gene matches. Here the CDR3 DNA reads TGTGCCAGCAGCGACACCGGGACAGGTCTCTACAATGAGCAGTTCTTC. Residues: CASSDTGTGLYNEQFF.